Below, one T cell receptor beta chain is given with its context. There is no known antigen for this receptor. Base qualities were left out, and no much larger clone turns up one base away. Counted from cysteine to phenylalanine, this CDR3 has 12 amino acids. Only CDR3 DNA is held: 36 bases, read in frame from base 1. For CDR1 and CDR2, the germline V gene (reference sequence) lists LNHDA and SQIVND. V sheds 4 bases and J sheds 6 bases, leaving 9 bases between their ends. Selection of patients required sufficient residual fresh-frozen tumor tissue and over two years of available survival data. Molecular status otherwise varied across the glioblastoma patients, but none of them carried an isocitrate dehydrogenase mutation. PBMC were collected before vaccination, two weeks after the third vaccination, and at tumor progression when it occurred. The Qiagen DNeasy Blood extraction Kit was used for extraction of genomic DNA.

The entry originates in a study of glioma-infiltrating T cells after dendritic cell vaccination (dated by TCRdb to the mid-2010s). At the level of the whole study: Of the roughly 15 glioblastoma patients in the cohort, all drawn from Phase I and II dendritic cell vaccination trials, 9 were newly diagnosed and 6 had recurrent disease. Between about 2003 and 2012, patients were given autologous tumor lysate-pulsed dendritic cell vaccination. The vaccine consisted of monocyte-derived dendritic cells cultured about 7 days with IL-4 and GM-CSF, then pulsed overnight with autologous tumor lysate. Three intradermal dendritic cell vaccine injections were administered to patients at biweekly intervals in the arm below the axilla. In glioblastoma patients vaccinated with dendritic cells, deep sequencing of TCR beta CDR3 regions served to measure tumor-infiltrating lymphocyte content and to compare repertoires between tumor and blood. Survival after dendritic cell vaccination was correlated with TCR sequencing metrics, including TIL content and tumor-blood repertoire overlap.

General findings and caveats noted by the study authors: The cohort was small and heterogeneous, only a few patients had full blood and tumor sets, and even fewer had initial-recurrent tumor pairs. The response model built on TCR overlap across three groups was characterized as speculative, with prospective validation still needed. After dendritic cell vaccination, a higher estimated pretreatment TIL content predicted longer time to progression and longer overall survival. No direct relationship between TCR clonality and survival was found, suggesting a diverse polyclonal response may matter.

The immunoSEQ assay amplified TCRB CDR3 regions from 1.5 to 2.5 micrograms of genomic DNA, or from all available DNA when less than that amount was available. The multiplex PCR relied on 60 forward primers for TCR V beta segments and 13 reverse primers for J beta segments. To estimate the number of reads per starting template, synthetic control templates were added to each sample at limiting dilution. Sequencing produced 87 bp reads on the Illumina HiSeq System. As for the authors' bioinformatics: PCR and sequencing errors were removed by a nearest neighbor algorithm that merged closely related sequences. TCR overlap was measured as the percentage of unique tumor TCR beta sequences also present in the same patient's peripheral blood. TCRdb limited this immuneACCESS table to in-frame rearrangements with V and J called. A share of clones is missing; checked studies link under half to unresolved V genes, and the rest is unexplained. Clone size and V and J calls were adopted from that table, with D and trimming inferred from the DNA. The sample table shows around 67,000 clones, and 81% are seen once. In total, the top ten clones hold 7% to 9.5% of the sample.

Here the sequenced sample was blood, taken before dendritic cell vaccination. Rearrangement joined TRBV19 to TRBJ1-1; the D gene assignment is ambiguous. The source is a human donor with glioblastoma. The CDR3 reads CASSTVSSEAFF. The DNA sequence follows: TGTGCCAGTAGTACCGTGAGCTCTGAAGCTTTCTTT.